This T cell receptor beta chain was found in a study of blood T cell repertoires in COVID-19. Per the study methods: Amplification with reference gene primers provided the estimates of nucleated cell counts. TCRdb keeps only in-frame clones here, not all; method: immunoSEQ multiplex PCR. That table gives V, J and clone size, and the DNA gave D and trimming. Of about 260,000 clones in the sample, 87% were seen once. The CDR3 runs to 13 residues. CDR1 and CDR2 from the germline V gene are SEHNR and FQNEAQ (reference sequence). The V gene lost 5 bases and the J gene lost 9 bases, with 14 bases spanning the gap.

This chain connects TRBV7-9 to TRBJ2-1; D possibly corresponds to TRBD2 (6 bases). The sequenced sample was peripheral blood. This receptor was obtained from a middle-aged woman who had recovered from COVID-19. CDR3 sequence reads: CASSQTRDGEQFF. CDR3 in DNA: TGTGCCAGCAGCCAGACTAGAGACGGTGAGCAGTTCTTC.